Listed below are T cell receptor beta chains from one sample, sequenced in a study of cytomegalovirus exposure and HLA in healthy donors. Here immunoSEQ multiplex PCR was the method, and the copy in TCRdb shows in-frame clones only, minus some. The sample records about 190,000 clones, around 81% being singletons. Material: PBMCs. These receptors were obtained from a woman in her late teens or twenties in good health and CMV-seropositive. CDR3s include the opening cysteine and the closing phenylalanine or tryptophan. A D gene is named only where the DNA matches it firmly. The size entry is marked missing in some rows and otherwise reads once, few, many or a size class.

CDR3 length	V gene	D gene	J gene	clone size	CDR3 protein	CDR3 DNA
11	TRBV2	NA	TRBJ1-6	NA	CASRPNSPLHF	TGTGCCAGCCGTCCTAATTCACCCCTCCACTTT
15	TRBV11-1	NA	TRBJ2-6	few	CASSFEASGANVLTF	TGTGCCAGCAGCTTCGAGGCCTCTGGGGCCAACGTCCTGACTTTC
13	TRBV5-1	TRBD2	TRBJ2-7	NA	CASSFGGEYEQYF	TGCGCCAGCAGCTTCGGGGGGGAATACGAGCAGTACTTC
16	TRBV6-5	TRBD1	TRBJ2-5	few	CASSYSKGQGAETQYF	TGTGCCAGCAGTTACTCGAAGGGACAGGGGGCTGAGACCCAGTACTTC
15	TRBV28	TRBD1	TRBJ1-5	NA	CASSHSRQGAQPQHF	TGTGCCAGCAGTCACTCCAGACAGGGGGCACAGCCCCAGCATTTT
18	TRBV19	TRBD2	TRBJ2-2	NA	CASSTLLGTRLNTGELFF	TGTGCCAGCAGCACACTCTTAGGGACTAGACTAAACACCGGGGAGCTGTTTTTT
16	TRBV6-5	NA	TRBJ1-4	NA	CASSSQNRVIGEKLFF	TGTGCCAGCAGTTCACAGAACAGGGTCATTGGTGAAAAACTGTTTTTT
14	TRBV6-6	NA	TRBJ2-7	NA	CASSYHGGRNEQYF	TGTGCCAGCAGTTACCACGGGGGAAGGAACGAGCAGTACTTC
14	TRBV5-4	TRBD1	TRBJ2-7	NA	CASSLGQGAYEQYF	TGTGCCAGCAGCCTGGGACAGGGGGCTTACGAGCAGTACTTC
15	TRBV7-8	NA	TRBJ2-3	NA	CASSELRVGTDTQYF	TGTGCCAGCAGCGAACTTCGTGTGGGCACAGATACGCAGTATTTT
15	TRBV27	NA	TRBJ1-4	NA	CASSSTPRTNEKLFF	TGTGCCAGCAGTTCTACGCCCCGTACCAATGAAAAACTGTTTTTT
15	TRBV19	NA	TRBJ1-5	NA	CASSTQSYSNQPQHF	TGTGCCAGTTCGACTCAATCATATAGCAATCAGCCCCAGCATTTT
14	TRBV18	NA	TRBJ2-5	NA	CASSPQGLQETQYF	TGTGCCAGCTCACCACAGGGGCTTCAAGAGACCCAGTACTTC
16	TRBV28	NA	TRBJ2-7	NA	CASSYKLLRSSYEQYF	TGTGCCAGCAGCTATAAGTTATTGAGGTCCTCCTACGAGCAGTACTTC
15	TRBV6-4	NA	TRBJ2-6	NA	CASSADSSGANVLTF	TGTGCCAGCAGCGCCGACAGCTCTGGGGCCAACGTCCTGACTTTC
15	TRBV5-4	NA	TRBJ1-6	NA	CASSLAGSPGPPLHF	TGTGCCAGCAGCTTGGCCGGCAGTCCAGGGCCACCCCTCCACTTT
13	TRBV4-1	NA	TRBJ1-2	NA	CASSPRRGYGYTF	TGCGCCAGCAGCCCCCGGCGGGGCTATGGCTACACCTTC
15	TRBV19	TRBD2	TRBJ2-1	NA	CASNQGRGGNNEQFF	TGTGCCAGTAATCAGGGGCGGGGGGGTAACAATGAGCAGTTCTTC
10	TRBV6-4	NA	TRBJ2-2	few	CARYTGELFF	TGTGCCAGATATACCGGGGAGCTGTTTTTT
13	TRBV2	NA	TRBJ2-6	NA	CASGRLEANVLTF	TGTGCCAGCGGAAGACTAGAAGCCAACGTCCTGACTTTC
13	TRBV6-1	NA	TRBJ1-6	NA	CVIRSGQGSPLHF	TGTGTCATCCGGTCAGGCCAGGGATCACCCCTCCACTTT
17	TRBV2	TRBD1	TRBJ2-7	NA	CASSDSGLWTGIYEQYF	TGTGCCAGCAGTGACAGCGGTCTCTGGACAGGGATCTACGAGCAGTACTTC
15	TRBV6-1	NA	TRBJ2-1	NA	CASSERGAVYNEQFF	TGTGCCAGCAGTGAACGGGGGGCTGTCTACAATGAGCAGTTCTTC
15	TRBV25-1	TRBD1	TRBJ2-3	NA	CASSRTGYSTDTQYF	TGTGCCAGCAGCAGGACAGGTTATAGCACAGATACGCAGTATTTT
14	TRBV7-2	NA	TRBJ1-5	NA	CASSPGTSARPQHF	TGTGCCAGCAGTCCCGGGACATCGGCCCGGCCCCAGCATTTT
15	TRBV7-9	NA	TRBJ2-7	NA	CASSFPDRGHYEQYF	TGTGCCAGCAGCTTCCCGGATCGTGGACACTACGAGCAGTACTTC
17	TRBV5-5	TRBD1	TRBJ2-2	NA	CASSLGAGTGGLGELFF	TGTGCCAGCAGCTTGGGTGCCGGGACAGGGGGCCTCGGGGAGCTGTTTTTT
14	TRBV7-9	NA	TRBJ1-1	NA	CASSQQGPNTEAFF	TGTGCCAGCAGCCAACAGGGTCCAAACACTGAAGCTTTCTTT
13	TRBV30	NA	TRBJ1-6	NA	CAWNRQDNSPLHF	TGTGCCTGGAACCGACAAGATAATTCACCCCTCCACTTT
14	TRBV11-3	TRBD1	TRBJ2-1	NA	CASSLRQGRNEQFF	TGTGCCAGCAGCTTAAGACAGGGGAGGAATGAGCAGTTCTTC
15	TRBV5-5	NA	TRBJ1-4	NA	CASSPPRQANEKLFF	TGTGCCAGCAGCCCCCCGAGACAGGCTAACGAAAAACTGTTTTTT
14	TRBV6-5	TRBD1	TRBJ1-2	NA	CASRTGGIPFDYTF	TGTGCCAGCAGAACAGGGGGCATCCCCTTTGACTACACCTTC
15	TRBV19	TRBD2	TRBJ2-2	NA	CASRVAGVNTGELFF	TGTGCCAGTAGGGTAGCGGGGGTAAACACCGGGGAGCTGTTTTTT